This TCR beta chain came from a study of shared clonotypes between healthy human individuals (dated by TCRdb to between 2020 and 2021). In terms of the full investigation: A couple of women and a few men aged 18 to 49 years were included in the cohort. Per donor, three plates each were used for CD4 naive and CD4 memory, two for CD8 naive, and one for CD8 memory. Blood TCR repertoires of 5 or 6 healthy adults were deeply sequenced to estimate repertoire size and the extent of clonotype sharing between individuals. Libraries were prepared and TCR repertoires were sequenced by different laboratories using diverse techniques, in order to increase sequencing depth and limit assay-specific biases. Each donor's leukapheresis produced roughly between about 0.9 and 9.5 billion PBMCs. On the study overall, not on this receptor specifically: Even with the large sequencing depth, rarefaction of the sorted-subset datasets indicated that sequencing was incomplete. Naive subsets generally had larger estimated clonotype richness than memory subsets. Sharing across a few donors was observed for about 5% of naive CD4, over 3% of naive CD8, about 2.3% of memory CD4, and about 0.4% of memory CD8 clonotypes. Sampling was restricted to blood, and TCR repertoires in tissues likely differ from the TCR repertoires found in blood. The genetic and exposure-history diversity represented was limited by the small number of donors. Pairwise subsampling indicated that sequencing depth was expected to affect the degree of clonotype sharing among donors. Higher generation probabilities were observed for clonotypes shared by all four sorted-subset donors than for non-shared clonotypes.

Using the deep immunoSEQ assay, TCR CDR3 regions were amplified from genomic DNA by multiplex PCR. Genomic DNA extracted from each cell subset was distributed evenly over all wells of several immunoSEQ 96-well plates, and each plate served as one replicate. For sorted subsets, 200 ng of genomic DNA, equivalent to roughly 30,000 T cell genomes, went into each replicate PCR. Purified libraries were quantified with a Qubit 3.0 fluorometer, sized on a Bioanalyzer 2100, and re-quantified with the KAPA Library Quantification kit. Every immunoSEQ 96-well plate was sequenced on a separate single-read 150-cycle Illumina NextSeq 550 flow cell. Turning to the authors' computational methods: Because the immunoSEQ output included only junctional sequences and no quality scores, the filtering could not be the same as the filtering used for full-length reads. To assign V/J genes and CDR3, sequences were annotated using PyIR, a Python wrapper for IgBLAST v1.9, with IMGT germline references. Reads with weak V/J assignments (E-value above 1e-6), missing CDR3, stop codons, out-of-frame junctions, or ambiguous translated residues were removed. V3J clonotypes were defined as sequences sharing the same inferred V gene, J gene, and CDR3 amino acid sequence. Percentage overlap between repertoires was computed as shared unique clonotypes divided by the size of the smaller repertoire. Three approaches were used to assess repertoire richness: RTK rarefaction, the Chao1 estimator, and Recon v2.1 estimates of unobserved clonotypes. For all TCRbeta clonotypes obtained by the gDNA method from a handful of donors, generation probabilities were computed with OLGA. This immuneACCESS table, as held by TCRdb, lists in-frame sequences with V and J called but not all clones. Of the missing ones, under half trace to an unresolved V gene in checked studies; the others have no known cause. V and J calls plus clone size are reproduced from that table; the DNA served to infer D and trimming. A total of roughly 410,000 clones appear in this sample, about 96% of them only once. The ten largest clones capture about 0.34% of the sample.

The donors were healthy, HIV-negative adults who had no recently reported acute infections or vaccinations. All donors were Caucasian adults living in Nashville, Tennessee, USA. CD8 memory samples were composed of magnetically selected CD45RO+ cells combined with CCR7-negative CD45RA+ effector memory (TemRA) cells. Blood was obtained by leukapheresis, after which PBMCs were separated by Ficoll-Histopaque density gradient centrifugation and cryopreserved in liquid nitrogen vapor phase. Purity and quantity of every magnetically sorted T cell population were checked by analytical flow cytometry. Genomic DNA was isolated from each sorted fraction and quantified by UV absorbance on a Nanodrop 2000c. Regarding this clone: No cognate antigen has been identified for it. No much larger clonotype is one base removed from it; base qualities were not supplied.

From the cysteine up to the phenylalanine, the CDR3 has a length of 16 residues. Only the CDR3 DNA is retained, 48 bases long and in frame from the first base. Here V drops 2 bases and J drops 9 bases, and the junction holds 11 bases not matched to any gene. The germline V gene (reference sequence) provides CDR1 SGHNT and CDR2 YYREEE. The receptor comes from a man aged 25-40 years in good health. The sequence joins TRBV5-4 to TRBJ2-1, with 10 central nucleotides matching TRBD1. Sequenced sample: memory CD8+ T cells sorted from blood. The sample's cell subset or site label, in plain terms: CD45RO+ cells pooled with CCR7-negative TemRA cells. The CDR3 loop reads CASSFGAGTGEGEQFF. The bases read TGTGCCAGCAGCTTCGGGGCCGGGACAGGGGAAGGTGAGCAGTTCTTC.